This T cell receptor beta chain was identified during a study of cytomegalovirus exposure and HLA in healthy donors. Turning to this clone: No antigen is known for it.

Germline-derived CDR1 and CDR2 are MNHEY and SVGAGI. Between the trimmed V and J ends, which lost 6 bases and 7 bases, there was a span of 13 bases. The CDR3 has 14 amino acids. Primers included in the PCR were 60 Vbeta and 13 Jbeta primers. TCRdb keeps only in-frame clones here, not all; method: immunoSEQ multiplex PCR. The sample totals about 51,000 clones. Study-wide results and limits: Immune exposure information comprised only CMV serostatus. It was taken for granted in presence/absence analyses that sequencing depth across donors was roughly uniform. Specificity of three CMV-associated chains for CMV antigens was verified in vitro. The study designated roughly 160 TCR beta chains cytomegalovirus-associated.

The receptor's source is a man aged 35 to 55 in good health and CMV-seropositive. The chain has TRBV6-5 and TRBJ1-6; D may be TRBD1 (6 bases). The material sequenced was PBMCs. CDR3: CASRGTFGNSPLHF. Written as DNA, the CDR3 is TGTGCCAGCAGAGGGACATTCGGGAATTCACCCCTCCACTTT.